What follows describes a single T cell receptor beta chain. Its antigen is unidentified. PCR involved 60 Vbeta and 13 Jbeta primers. Clones were sequenced by immunoSEQ multiplex PCR, and TCRdb holds only the in-frame ones, with some missing. The sample shows tens of thousands of clones, around 79% of them seen only once. The CDR3 is 18 residues long. The germline gives CDR1 SGHVS, CDR2 FQNEAQ. Trimming left V 1 base short and J 2 bases short, with 20 bases between. This entry belongs to a study of cytomegalovirus exposure and HLA in healthy donors. Study results and caveats: At a 0.05 false discovery rate, a later analysis found 18,000 or so TCR beta sequences to be associated with HLA alleles. Several top significant clusters appeared, in a later analysis, to be linked to common viral pathogens.

Each donor was nominally healthy when sampled (though unrecorded immune exposures were likely). The sequence was obtained from a middle-aged man in good health and CMV-seronegative. Sequenced input: PBMCs. The chain has TRBV7-8 and TRBJ2-5, with D perhaps matching TRBD2 (6 bases). CDR3 DNA sequence: TGTGCCAGCAGCTTAGGTGTCTGGGGCGGGGAAAAACAAGAGACCCAGTACTTC. Amino acids: CASSLGVWGGEKQETQYF.